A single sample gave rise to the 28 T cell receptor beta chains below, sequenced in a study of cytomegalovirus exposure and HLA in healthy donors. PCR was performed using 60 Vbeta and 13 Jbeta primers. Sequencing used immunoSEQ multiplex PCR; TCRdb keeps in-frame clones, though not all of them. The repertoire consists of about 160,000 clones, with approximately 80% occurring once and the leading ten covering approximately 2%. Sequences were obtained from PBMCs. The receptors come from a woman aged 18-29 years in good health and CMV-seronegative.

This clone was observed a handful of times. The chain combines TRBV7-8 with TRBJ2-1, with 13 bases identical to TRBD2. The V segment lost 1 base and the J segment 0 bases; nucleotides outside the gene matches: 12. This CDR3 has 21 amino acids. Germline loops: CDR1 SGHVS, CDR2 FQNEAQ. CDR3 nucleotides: TGTGCCAGCAGCTTAGTATGGCGGACTAGCGGGAGCCTGATCTCCTACAATGAGCAGTTCTTC. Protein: CASSLVWRTSGSLISYNEQFF.

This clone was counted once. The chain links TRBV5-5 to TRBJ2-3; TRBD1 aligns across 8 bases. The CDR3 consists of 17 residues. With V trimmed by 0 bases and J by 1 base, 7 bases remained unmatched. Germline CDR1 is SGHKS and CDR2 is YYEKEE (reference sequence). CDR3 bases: TGTGCCAGCAGCTTGGCCTGGACAGGGACCGGCACAGATACGCAGTATTTT. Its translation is CASSLAWTGTGTDTQYF.

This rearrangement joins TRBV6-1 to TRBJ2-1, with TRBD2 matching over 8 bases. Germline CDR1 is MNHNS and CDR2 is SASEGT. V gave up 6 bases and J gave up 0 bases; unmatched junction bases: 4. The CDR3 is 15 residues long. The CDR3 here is CASRPGRASYNEQFF. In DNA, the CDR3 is TGTGCCAGCAGACCCGGGAGGGCCTCCTACAATGAGCAGTTCTTC.

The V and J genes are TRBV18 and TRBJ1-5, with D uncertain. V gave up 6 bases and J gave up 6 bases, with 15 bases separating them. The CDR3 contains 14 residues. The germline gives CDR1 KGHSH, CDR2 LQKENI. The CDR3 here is CASSEGVLVQPQHF. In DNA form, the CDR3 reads TGTGCCAGCTCTGAGGGAGTCCTGGTTCAGCCCCAGCATTTT. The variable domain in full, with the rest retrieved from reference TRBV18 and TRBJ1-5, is NAGVMQNPRHLVRRRGQEARLRCSPMKGHSHVYWYRQLPEEGLKFMVYLQKENIIDESGMPKERFSAEFPKEGPSILRIQQVVRGDSAAYFCASSEGVLVQPQHFGDGTRLSIL.

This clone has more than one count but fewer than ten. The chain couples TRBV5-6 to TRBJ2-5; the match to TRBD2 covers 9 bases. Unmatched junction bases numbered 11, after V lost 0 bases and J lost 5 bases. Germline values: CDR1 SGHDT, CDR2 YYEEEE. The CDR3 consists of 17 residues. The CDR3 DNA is TGTGCCAGCAGCTTGGATTACGGAGTAGCGGGAGTTGAGACCCAGTACTTC. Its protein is CASSLDYGVAGVETQYF. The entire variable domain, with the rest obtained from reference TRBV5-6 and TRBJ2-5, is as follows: DAGVTQSPTHLIKTRGQQVTLRCSPKSGHDTVSWYQQALGQGPQFIFQYYEEEERQRGNFPDRFSGHQFPNYSSELNVNALLLGDSALYLCASSLDYGVAGVETQYFGPGTRLLVL.

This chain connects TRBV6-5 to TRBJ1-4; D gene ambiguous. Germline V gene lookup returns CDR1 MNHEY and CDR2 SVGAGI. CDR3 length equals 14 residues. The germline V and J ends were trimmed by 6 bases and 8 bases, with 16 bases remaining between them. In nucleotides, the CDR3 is TGTGCCAGCAGCCCCGGGAGACTGTACGAAAAACTGTTTTTT. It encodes CASSPGRLYEKLFF.

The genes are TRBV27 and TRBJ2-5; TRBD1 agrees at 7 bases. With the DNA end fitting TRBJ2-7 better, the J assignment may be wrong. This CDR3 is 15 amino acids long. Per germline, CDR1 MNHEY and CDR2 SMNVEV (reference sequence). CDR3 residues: CASSVGQVVSYEQYF. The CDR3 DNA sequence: TGTGCCAGCAGTGTAGGACAGGTGGTCTCCTACGAGCAGTACTTC.

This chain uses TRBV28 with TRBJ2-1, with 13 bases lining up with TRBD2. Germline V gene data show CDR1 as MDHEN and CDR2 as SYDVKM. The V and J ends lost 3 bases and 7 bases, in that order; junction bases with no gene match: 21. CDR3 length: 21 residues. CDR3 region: CASSFKTTGLAGKEGVNEQFF. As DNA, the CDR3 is TGTGCCAGCAGTTTTAAAACGACGGGACTAGCGGGAAAGGAGGGGGTTAATGAGCAGTTCTTC. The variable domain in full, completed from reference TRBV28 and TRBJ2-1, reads DVKVTQSSRYLVKRTGEKVFLECVQDMDHENMFWYRQDPGLGLRLIYFSYDVKMKEKGDIPEGYSVSREKKERFSLILESASTNQTSMYLCASSFKTTGLAGKEGVNEQFFGPGTRLTVL.

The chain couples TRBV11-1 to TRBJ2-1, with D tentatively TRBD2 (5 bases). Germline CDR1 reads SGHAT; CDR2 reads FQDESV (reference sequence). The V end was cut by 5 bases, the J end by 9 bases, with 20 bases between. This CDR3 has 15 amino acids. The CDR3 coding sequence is TGTGCCAGCAGCCCTACGGGCGGGCGGATGACTGAGCAGTTCTTC. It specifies CASSPTGGRMTEQFF.

The CDR3 nucleotides read TGTGCCAGCAGTGAAACAGGGATTCACGAGCAGTACTTC. It encodes CASSETGIHEQYF. The V call is TRBV6-1, the J call TRBJ2-7; possible D gene TRBD1, 6 bases. The CDR3 extends over 13 amino acids. The germline V gene encodes CDR1 MNHNS and CDR2 SASEGT. V gave up 2 bases and J gave up 5 bases, with 10 bases separating them.

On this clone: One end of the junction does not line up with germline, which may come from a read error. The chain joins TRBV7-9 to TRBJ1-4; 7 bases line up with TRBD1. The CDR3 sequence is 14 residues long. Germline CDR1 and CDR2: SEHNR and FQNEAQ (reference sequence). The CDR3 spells CSSRRQGTNEKLFF. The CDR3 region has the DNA TGTTCCAGCAGGCGACAGGGAACTAATGAAAAACTGTTTTTT. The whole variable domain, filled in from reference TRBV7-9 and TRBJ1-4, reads DTGVSQNPRHKITKRGQNVTFRCDPISEHNRLYWYRQTLGQGPEFLTYFQNEAQLEKSRLLSDRFSAERPKGSFSTLEIQRTEQGDSAMYLCSSRRQGTNEKLFFGSGTQLSVL.

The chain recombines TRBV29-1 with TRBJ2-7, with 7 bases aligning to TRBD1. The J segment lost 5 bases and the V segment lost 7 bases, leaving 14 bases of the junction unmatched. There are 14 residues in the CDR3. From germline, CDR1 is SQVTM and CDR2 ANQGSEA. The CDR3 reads CSATATGNVDEQYF. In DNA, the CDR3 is TGCAGCGCAACCGCGACAGGGAACGTCGACGAGCAGTACTTC.

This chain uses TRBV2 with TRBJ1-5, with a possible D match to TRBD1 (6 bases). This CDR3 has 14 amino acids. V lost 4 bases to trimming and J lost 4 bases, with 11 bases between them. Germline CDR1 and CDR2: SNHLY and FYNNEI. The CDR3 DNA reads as TGTGCCAGCAGTGGGCAAACAGGGAATCAGCCCCAGCATTTT. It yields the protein CASSGQTGNQPQHF.

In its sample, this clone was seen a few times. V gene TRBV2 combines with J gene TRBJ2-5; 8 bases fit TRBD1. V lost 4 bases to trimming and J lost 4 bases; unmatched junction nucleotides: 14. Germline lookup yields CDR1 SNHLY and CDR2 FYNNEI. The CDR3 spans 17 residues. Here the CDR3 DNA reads TGTGCCAGCAGTGCGGTTTCGTTCAGGGGGCGCGTAGAGACCCAGTACTTC. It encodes CASSAVSFRGRVETQYF. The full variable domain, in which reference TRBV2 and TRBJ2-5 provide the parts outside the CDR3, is EPEVTQTPSHQVTQMGQEVILRCVPISNHLYFYWYRQILGQKVEFLVSFYNNEISEKSEIFDDQFSVERPDGSNFTLKIRSTKLEDSAMYFCASSAVSFRGRVETQYFGPGTRLLVL.

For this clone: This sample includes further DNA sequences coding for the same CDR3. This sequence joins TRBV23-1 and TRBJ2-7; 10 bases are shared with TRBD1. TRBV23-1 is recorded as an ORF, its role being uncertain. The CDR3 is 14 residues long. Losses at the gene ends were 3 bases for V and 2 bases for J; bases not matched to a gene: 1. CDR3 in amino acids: CASSQGQGTYEQYF. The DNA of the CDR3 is TGCGCCAGCAGTCAGGGACAGGGGACCTACGAGCAGTACTTC.

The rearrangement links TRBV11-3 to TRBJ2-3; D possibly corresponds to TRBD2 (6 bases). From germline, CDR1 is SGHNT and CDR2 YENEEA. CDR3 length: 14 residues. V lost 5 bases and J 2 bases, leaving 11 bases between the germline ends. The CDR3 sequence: CASSPRGTTDTQYF. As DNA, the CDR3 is TGTGCCAGCAGCCCCCGGGGGACCACAGATACGCAGTATTTT.

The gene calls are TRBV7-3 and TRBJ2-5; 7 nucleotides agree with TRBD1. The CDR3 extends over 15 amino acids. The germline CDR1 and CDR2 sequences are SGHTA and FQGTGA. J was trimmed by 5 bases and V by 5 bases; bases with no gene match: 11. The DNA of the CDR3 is TGTGCCAGCAGCGCCCCTACAGGGGCCCAGGAGACCCAGTACTTC. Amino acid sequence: CASSAPTGAQETQYF.

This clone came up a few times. The CDR3: CSVVRDGQIYGYTF. The CDR3, as DNA: TGCAGCGTTGTACGCGACGGACAAATCTATGGCTACACCTTC. The V call is TRBV29-1, the J call TRBJ1-2, with D possibly being TRBD1 (5 bases). This CDR3 is built from 14 residues. Germline loops: CDR1 SQVTM, CDR2 ANQGSEA. Trimming removed 4 bases from V and 4 bases from J, with 16 bases in between.

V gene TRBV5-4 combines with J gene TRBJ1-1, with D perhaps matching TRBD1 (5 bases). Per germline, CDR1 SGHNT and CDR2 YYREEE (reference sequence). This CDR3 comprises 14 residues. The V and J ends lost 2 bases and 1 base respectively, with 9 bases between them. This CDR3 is CASSFDSSNTEAFF. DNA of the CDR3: TGTGCCAGCAGCTTCGACAGCTCGAACACTGAAGCTTTCTTT. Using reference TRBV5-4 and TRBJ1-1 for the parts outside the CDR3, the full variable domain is ETGVTQSPTHLIKTRGQQVTLRCSSQSGHNTVSWYQQALGQGPQFIFQYYREEENGRGNFPPRFSGLQFPNYSSELNVNALELDDSALYLCASSFDSSNTEAFFGQGTRLTVV.

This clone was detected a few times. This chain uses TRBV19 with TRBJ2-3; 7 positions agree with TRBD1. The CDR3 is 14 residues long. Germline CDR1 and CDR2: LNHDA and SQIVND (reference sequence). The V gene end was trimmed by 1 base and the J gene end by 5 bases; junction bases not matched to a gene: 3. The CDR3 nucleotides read TGTGCCAGTAGTATAGGGTGGACAGGAGATACGCAGTATTTT. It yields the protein CASSIGWTGDTQYF.

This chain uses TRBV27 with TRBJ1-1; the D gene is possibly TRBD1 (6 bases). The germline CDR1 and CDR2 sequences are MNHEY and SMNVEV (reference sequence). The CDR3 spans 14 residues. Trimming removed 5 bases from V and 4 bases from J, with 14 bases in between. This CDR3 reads CASSLNRVATEAFF. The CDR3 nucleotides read TGTGCCAGCAGTCTGAACAGGGTTGCCACTGAAGCTTTCTTT.

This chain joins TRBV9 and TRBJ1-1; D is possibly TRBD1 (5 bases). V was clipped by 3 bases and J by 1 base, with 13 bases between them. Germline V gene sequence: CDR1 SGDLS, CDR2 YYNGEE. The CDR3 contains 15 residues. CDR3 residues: CASSEGWVTNTEAFF. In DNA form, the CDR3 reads TGTGCCAGCAGCGAGGGGTGGGTCACGAACACTGAAGCTTTCTTT.

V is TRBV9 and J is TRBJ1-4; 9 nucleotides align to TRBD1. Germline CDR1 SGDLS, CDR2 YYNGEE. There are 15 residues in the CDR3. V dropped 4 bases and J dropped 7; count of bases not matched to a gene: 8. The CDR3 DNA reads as TGTGCCAGCAGCTTATCGGGACAGGGTGGTGAAAAACTGTTTTTT. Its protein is CASSLSGQGGEKLFF.

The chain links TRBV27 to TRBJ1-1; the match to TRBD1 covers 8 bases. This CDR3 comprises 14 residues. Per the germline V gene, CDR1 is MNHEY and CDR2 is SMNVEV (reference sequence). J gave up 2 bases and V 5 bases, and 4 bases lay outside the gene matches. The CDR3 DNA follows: TGTGCCAGCAGTGCGACAGGGGCTAACACTGAAGCTTTCTTT. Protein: CASSATGANTEAFF.

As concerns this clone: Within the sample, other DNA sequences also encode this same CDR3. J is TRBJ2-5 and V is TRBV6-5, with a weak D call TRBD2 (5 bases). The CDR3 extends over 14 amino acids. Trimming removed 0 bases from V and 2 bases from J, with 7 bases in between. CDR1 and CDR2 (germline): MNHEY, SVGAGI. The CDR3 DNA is TGTGCCAGCAGTTACTCCCCGGGGCAAGAGACCCAGTACTTC. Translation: CASSYSPGQETQYF.

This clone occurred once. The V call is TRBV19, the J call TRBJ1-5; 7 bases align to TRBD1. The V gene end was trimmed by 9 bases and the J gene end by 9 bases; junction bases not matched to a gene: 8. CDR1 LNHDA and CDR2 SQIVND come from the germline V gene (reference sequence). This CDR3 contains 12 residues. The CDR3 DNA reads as TGTGCCAGCTCATTCGACAGGGCGCCCCAGCATTTT. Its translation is CASSFDRAPQHF.

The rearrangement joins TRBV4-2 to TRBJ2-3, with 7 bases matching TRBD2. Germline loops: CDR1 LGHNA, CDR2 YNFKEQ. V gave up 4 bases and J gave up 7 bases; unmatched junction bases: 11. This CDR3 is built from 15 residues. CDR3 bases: TGTGCCAGCAGCCCCATGTCGGGGGGAGTTCATACGCAGTATTTT. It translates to CASSPMSGGVHTQYF.

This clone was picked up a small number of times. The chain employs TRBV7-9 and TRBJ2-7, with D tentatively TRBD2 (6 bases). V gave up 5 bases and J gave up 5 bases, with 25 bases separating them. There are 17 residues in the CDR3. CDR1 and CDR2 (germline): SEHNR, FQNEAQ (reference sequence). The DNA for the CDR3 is TGTGCCAGCAGCCTCCTGGAGGGACCCACCCTGGGGGACGAGCAGTACTTC. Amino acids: CASSLLEGPTLGDEQYF.